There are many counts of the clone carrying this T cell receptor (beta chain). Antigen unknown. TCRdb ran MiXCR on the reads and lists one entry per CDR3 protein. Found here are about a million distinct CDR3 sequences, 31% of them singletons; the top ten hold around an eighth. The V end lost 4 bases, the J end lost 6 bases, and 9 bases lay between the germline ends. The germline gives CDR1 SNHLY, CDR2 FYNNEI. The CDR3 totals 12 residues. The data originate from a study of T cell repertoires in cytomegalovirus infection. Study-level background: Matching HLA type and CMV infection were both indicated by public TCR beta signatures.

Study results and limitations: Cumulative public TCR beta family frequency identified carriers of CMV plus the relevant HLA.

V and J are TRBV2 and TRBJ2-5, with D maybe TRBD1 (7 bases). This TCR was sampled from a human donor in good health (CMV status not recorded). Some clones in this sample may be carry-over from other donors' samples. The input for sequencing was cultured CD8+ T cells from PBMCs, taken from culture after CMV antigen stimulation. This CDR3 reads CASSAGGKTQYF. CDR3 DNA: TGTGCCAGCAGTGCAGGGGGGAAGACCCAGTACTTC.